These 27 T cell receptor beta chains were all obtained from the same sample, sequenced in a study of vaccination and CD4 T cells after COVID-19. Specified treatment: approximately nine-day PBMC culture with coronavirus spike peptide pools or control peptides (ViraFEST assay). These receptors are not linked to any known antigen. An Oncomine TCR Beta short-read assay was used to sequence the DNA from cultured CD4+ T cells. TCRdb passed the PCR reads through MiXCR, listing each CDR3 protein once. This table has approximately 11,000 distinct CDR3 sequences, 40% to 55% appearing once. The specimen sequenced was CD4+ T cells from blood, cultured in vitro. All receptors derive from a human donor who had recovered from COVID-19.

The gene calls are TRBV19 and TRBJ2-7, with 8 bases that match TRBD1. From germline, CDR1 is LNHDA and CDR2 SQIVND (reference sequence). The CDR3 totals 13 residues. The V gene end was trimmed by 3 bases and the J gene end by 3 bases; junction bases not matched to a gene: 1. This CDR3 reads CASSIDRGYEQYF. CDR3 in DNA: TGTGCCAGTAGTATCGACAGGGGCTACGAGCAGTACTTC. The full variable domain, with the rest looked up from reference TRBV19 and TRBJ2-7, is DGGITQSPKYLFRKEGQNVTLSCEQNLNHDAMYWYRQDPGQGLRLIYYSQIVNDFQKGDIAEGYSVSREKKESFPLTVTSAQKNPTAFYLCASSIDRGYEQYFGPGTRLTVT.

The J gene is TRBJ2-6, the V gene TRBV27; 9 bases map to TRBD1. Germline CDR1 MNHEY, CDR2 SMNVEV (reference sequence). The V segment lost 5 bases and the J segment 0 bases; nucleotides outside the gene matches: 11. This CDR3 is built from 19 residues. CDR3 DNA: TGTGCCAGCAGTCCTAGACCGGGACAGGGTGCCTCTGGGGCCAACGTCCTGACTTTC. Protein: CASSPRPGQGASGANVLTF.

The chain links TRBV28 to TRBJ1-1, with 8 bases fitting TRBD1. The CDR3 extends over 14 amino acids. After removal of 6 bases from V and 0 bases from J, the junction contained 3 bases not matched to a gene. Per the germline V gene, CDR1 is MDHEN and CDR2 is SYDVKM. The CDR3 spells CASRLDRVNTEAFF. CDR3 nucleotide sequence: TGTGCCAGCAGACTGGACAGGGTGAACACTGAAGCTTTCTTT.

J is TRBJ2-2 and V is TRBV2, with a tentative D call TRBD2 (5 bases). Germline V gene lookup returns CDR1 SNHLY and CDR2 FYNNEI. CDR3 size: 13 residues. V lost 6 bases and J 5 bases, leaving 10 bases between the germline ends. In nucleotides, the CDR3 is TGTGCCAGCAGAGAGGGTCCTACCGGGGAGCTGTTTTTT. Amino acid sequence: CASREGPTGELFF.

This chain connects TRBV15 to TRBJ1-1, with TRBD1 matching 9 bases. The CDR3 runs to 15 residues. Germline V gene data show CDR1 as LNHNV and CDR2 as YYDKDF (reference sequence). The junction had 5 bases not matched to a gene; V was cut back by 1 base and J by 5 bases. The CDR3 DNA reads TGTGCCACCAGCAGAGCGGGACAGGGTGGGACTGAAGCTTTCTTT. Protein: CATSRAGQGGTEAFF.

This rearrangement joins TRBV7-9 to TRBJ1-1, with 9 bases that match TRBD1. Germline V gene data show CDR1 as SEHNR and CDR2 as FQNEAQ (reference sequence). Trimming took 5 bases from V and 7 from J; bases not matched to a gene: 11. This CDR3 spans 15 amino acids. CDR3 coding DNA: TGTGCCAGCAGCCCGCGGGACAGGGTAAACCTTGAAGCTTTCTTT. Translated: CASSPRDRVNLEAFF.

The V gene is TRBV5-1, the J gene TRBJ1-2; perhaps TRBD1 as D (6 bases). This CDR3 region has 14 residues. Trimming stripped 4 bases from V and 4 bases from J, with 14 bases between. CDR1 and CDR2 (germline): SGHRS, YFSETQ. The CDR3 sequence is CASSRRQEPYGYTF. The CDR3 coding sequence is TGCGCCAGCAGCCGAAGACAGGAACCCTATGGCTACACCTTC.

The J gene is TRBJ2-1, the V gene TRBV11-3, with 7 bases fitting TRBD1. Germline loops: CDR1 SGHNT, CDR2 YENEEA. This CDR3 contains 15 residues. J was trimmed by 0 bases and V by 5 bases; bases with no gene match: 4. The chain's CDR3 is CASSITGASYNEQFF. CDR3 bases: TGTGCCAGCAGCATAACAGGGGCCTCCTACAATGAGCAGTTCTTC. The whole variable domain, remainder taken from reference TRBV11-3 and TRBJ2-1, is EAGVVQSPRYKIIEKKQPVAFWCNPISGHNTLYWYLQNLGQGPELLIRYENEEAVDDSQLPKDRFSAERLKGVDSTLKIQPAELGDSAVYLCASSITGASYNEQFFGPGTRLTVL.

This clonotype was counted between two and nine times. V usage is TRBV12-3 or TRBV12-4 and J usage is TRBJ1-1; a possible D gene is TRBD1 (5 bases). Trimming removed 7 bases at V and 5 bases at J, with 17 bases between. The CDR3 consists of 14 residues. CDR3 loop: CASTKRDGGTEAFF. CDR3 bases: TGTGCCAGCACCAAGAGAGATGGGGGTACTGAAGCTTTCTTT.

This chain uses TRBV18 with TRBJ1-6, with TRBD1 matching over 10 bases. With 5 bases clipped from V and 9 bases from J, the junction kept 10 bases outside the gene matches. The CDR3 extends over 16 amino acids. Germline lookup yields CDR1 KGHSH and CDR2 LQKENI. This chain's CDR3 is CASSLSRDRGGSPLHF. For the CDR3, the DNA is TGTGCCAGCTCATTAAGCCGGGACAGGGGAGGTTCACCCCTCCACTTT. The full variable domain, with the rest looked up from reference TRBV18 and TRBJ1-6, is NAGVMQNPRHLVRRRGQEARLRCSPMKGHSHVYWYRQLPEEGLKFMVYLQKENIIDESGMPKERFSAEFPKEGPSILRIQQVVRGDSAAYFCASSLSRDRGGSPLHFGNGTRLTVT.

This clonotype was picked up one time. The J gene is TRBJ2-1, the V gene TRBV7-9; D possibly corresponds to TRBD1 (5 bases). Judging by the DNA end, TRBJ2-7 fits better; the J call may be wrong. This CDR3 is built from 13 residues. CDR1 and CDR2 (germline): SEHNR, FQNEAQ (reference sequence). CDR3 sequence (DNA): TGTGCCAGCAGCACCCCCCCAGGGTACGAGCAGTACTTC. It is translated as CASSTPPGYEQYF.

This chain uses TRBV6-2 or TRBV6-3 with TRBJ2-5; no clear D gene. The CDR3 has 12 residues. From germline, CDR1 is MNHEY and CDR2 SVGEGT. V lost 4 bases and J 11 bases, leaving 14 bases between the germline ends. The CDR3 sequence: CASSSSLLTQYF. The CDR3 coding sequence is TGTGCCAGCAGTTCCTCTCTACTAACTCAGTACTTC.

This clonotype turned up a few times. V and J are TRBV20-1 and TRBJ2-7, with D possibly TRBD2 on 6 matching bases. Trimming removed 3 bases at V and 6 bases at J, with 18 bases between. The CDR3 is made up of 14 amino acids. From germline, CDR1 is DFQATT and CDR2 SNEGSKA (reference sequence). The CDR3 here is CSASLASAATEQYF. In DNA, the CDR3 is TGCAGTGCTAGTCTGGCTAGCGCTGCCACCGAGCAGTACTTC.

This clonotype has just a few counts. The chain links TRBV7-2 to TRBJ2-6; D is ambiguous. The V end lost 5 bases, the J end lost 0 bases, and 8 bases lay between the germline ends. Germline-derived CDR1 and CDR2 are SGHTA and FQGNSA. This CDR3 region has 15 residues. The CDR3 loop is CASSLSGSGANVLTF. CDR3 nucleotides: TGTGCCAGCAGCCTGTCGGGCTCTGGGGCCAACGTCCTGACTTTC.

In DNA, the CDR3 is TGCAGTGCTACGGCTGGGGCCTACGAGCAGTACTTC. It yields the protein CSATAGAYEQYF. The rearrangement uses TRBV20-1 and TRBJ2-7; D unclear. V was cut by 4 bases and J by 2 bases, with 9 bases left in between. This CDR3 comprises 12 residues. Germline CDR1 reads DFQATT; CDR2 reads SNEGSKA (reference sequence).

The chain links TRBV14 to TRBJ2-1; 9 nucleotides match TRBD2. The CDR3 extends over 16 amino acids. The V and J ends lost 2 bases and 0 bases, in that order; junction bases with no gene match: 2. Germline CDR1 and CDR2: SGHDN and FVKESK. The CDR3 nucleotides read TGTGCCAGCAGCCAATTTAGCGGGAGCTCCTACAATGAGCAGTTCTTC. Its translation: CASSQFSGSSYNEQFF.

This clonotype was seen a handful of times. This chain joins TRBV20-1 and TRBJ1-5, with D maybe TRBD1 (5 bases). The CDR3 covers 13 residues. The V gene's germline CDR1 is DFQATT and CDR2 SNEGSKA (reference sequence). Trimming stripped 7 bases from V and 6 bases from J, with 16 bases between. Written as DNA, the CDR3 is TGCAGTGTCCCCAACCCGGGGGGTCAGCCCCAGCATTTT. Translation: CSVPNPGGQPQHF.

The rearrangement joins TRBV6-1 to TRBJ1-1; tentatively, D is TRBD1 (5 bases). Germline V lookup: CDR1 MNHNS, CDR2 SASEGT. The CDR3 totals 13 residues. V was trimmed by 0 bases and J by 5 bases, leaving 7 bases between them. As DNA, the CDR3 is TGTGCCAGCAGTGAAGCGAAGGGGACTGAAGCTTTCTTT. Translation gives CASSEAKGTEAFF.

V gene TRBV24-1 combines with J gene TRBJ2-5; D is unclear. V gave up 2 bases and J gave up 7 bases, with 10 bases separating them. The CDR3 is 13 amino acids. CDR1 is KGHDR and CDR2 is SFDVKD in the germline V gene. CDR3 sequence reads: CATSDSLTSTQYF. The DNA of the CDR3 is TGTGCCACCAGTGATTCCCTAACATCGACCCAGTACTTC.

The V call is TRBV20-1, the J call TRBJ2-7, with unresolved D. CDR1 DFQATT and CDR2 SNEGSKA come from the germline V gene (reference sequence). CDR3 size: 12 residues. Trimming took 4 bases from V and 4 from J, leaving 11 bases between them. The chain's CDR3 is CSAKKVKYEQYF. As DNA, the CDR3 is TGCAGTGCTAAGAAGGTCAAGTACGAGCAGTACTTC.

CDR3 amino acids: CASSLMNTGELFF. For the CDR3, the DNA is TGTGCCAGCAGCTTGATGAACACCGGGGAGCTGTTTTTT. The rearrangement joins TRBV5-4 to TRBJ2-2; D not certain. The germline CDR1 and CDR2 sequences are SGHNT and YYREEE (reference sequence). The V gene lost 1 base and the J gene lost 1 base, with 2 bases spanning the gap. The CDR3 has 13 residues.

This rearrangement joins TRBV27 to TRBJ2-1; no clear D gene. Deletions cut 3 bases from V and 7 bases from J, with 7 bases between. CDR1 is MNHEY and CDR2 is SMNVEV in the germline V gene (reference sequence). The CDR3 spans 12 residues. CDR3 in DNA: TGTGCCAGCAGTTTGGTGGGGAATGAGCAGTTCTTC. Its protein is CASSLVGNEQFF.

This chain joins TRBV7-3 and TRBJ1-1; 8 bases map to TRBD1. The CDR3 is 14 residues long. Germline V gene sequence: CDR1 SGHTA, CDR2 FQGTGA. Germline trimming cut 5 bases from V and 5 bases from J; bases unmatched to any gene: 7. CDR3 nucleotides: TGTGCCAGCAGCCTTACAGGGGGATGGACTGAAGCTTTCTTT. Translating it yields CASSLTGGWTEAFF.

The chain uses TRBV6-1 and TRBJ2-5; 7 bases are a match to TRBD2. With V trimmed by 9 bases and J by 0 bases, 7 bases remained unmatched. There are 14 residues in the CDR3. Germline CDR1 MNHNS, CDR2 SASEGT. The CDR3 reads CASGAGRYQETQYF. CDR3 bases: TGTGCCAGTGGAGCGGGGAGGTACCAAGAGACCCAGTACTTC.

The chain employs TRBV5-1 and TRBJ2-7; 13 nucleotides align to TRBD2. The junction had 10 bases not matched to a gene; V was cut back by 3 bases and J by 7 bases. This CDR3 contains 16 residues. Germline loops: CDR1 SGHRS, CDR2 YFSETQ. The CDR3 nucleotides are TGCGCCAGCAGCTCTGGACTAGCGGGAGACCAACGTGAGCAGTACTTC. It specifies CASSSGLAGDQREQYF.

The chain has TRBV6-5 and TRBJ2-4; possible D gene TRBD2, 6 bases. V dropped 2 bases and J dropped 1 base, with 12 bases sitting between them. This CDR3 is 16 amino acids long. Germline V gives CDR1 MNHEY, CDR2 SVGAGI. The CDR3 here is CASSYGGYLAKNIQYF. CDR3 coding DNA: TGTGCCAGCAGTTACGGGGGGTATCTGGCCAAAAACATTCAGTACTTC.

This chain connects TRBV12-3 or TRBV12-4 to TRBJ2-7; 10 nucleotides align to TRBD2. The CDR3 length is 17 residues. V was pared by 1 base and J by 3 bases, with 9 bases of the junction left unmatched. The CDR3 DNA reads as TGTGCCAGCAGTTTAGGTACTAGCGGGACTACTTACTACGAGCAGTACTTC. Its translation: CASSLGTSGTTYYEQYF.